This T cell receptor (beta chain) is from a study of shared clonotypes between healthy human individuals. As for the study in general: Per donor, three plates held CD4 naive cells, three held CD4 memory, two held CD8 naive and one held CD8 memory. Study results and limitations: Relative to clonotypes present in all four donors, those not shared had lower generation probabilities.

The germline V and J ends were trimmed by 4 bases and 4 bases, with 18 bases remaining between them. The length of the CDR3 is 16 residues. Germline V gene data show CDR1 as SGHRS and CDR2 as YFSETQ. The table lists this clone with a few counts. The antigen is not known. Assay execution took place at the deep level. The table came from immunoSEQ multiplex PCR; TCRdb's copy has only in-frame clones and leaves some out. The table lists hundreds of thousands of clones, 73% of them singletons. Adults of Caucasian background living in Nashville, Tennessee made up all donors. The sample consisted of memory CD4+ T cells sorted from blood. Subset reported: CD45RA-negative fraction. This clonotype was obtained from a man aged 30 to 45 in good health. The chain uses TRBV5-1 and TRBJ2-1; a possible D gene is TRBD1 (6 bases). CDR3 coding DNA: TGCGCCAGCAGCCCAGCCCCTGCGCAGGGGTACAATGAGCAGTTCTTC. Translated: CASSPAPAQGYNEQFF.